Listed here is a single TCR beta chain. Its antigen is still unknown. This record belongs to a study of tumor and adjacent non-tumor tissue in lung cancer. For the study at large: Each sample yielded 3.9 million or so productive TCRbeta reads on average.

General study findings and limits: In normal lung, the top 100 clones were significantly more dominant than in tumor.

A modified ARM-PCR protocol with three rounds of nested PCR amplified TCRbeta. TCRdb used MiXCR to reprocess the multiplex PCR reads, holding one entry per CDR3 protein. The sample lists 95,000 to 150,000 distinct CDR3 sequences, 66% occurring once. No cell sorting was done before RNA was extracted from the tissue. Chemotherapy-naive patients with new lung cancer underwent thoracic surgery in China, August–late 2014. This sequence originates from a young man with non-small cell lung cancer. Sequences were obtained from lung tumor tissue.

This CDR3 reads CASSFPRGSYEQYF. Here the CDR3 DNA reads TGTGCCAGCAGCTTCCCAAGGGGCTCCTACGAGCAGTACTTC. This chain connects TRBV11-2 to TRBJ2-7, with D perhaps TRBD1 (5 bases). This CDR3 has 14 residues. V lost 3 bases and J 0 bases, leaving 9 bases between the germline ends. CDR1 SGHAT and CDR2 FQNNGV come from the germline V gene. Supplemented by reference TRBV11-2 and TRBJ2-7, the full variable domain reads EAGVAQSPRYKIIEKRQSVAFWCNPISGHATLYWYQQILGQGPKLLIQFQNNGVVDDSQLPKDRFSAERLKGVDSTLKIQPAKLEDSAVYLCASSFPRGSYEQYFGPGTRLTVT.